These 27 T cell receptor beta chains were all obtained from the same sample, sequenced in a study of blood T cells in healthy people across ages. Primed by a sample-barcoded 5' primer and a J-beta primer mix, a second PCR proceeded for 7 to 11 cycles. MiXCR was run by TCRdb on the 5' RACE reads, yielding one entry per CDR3 protein. The top ten hold 17% of the sample, which has around 870,000 distinct CDR3 sequences, under 35% seen once. The sequenced material came from blood. The receptors here all came from a woman at least 80 years old in good health.

In this sample, this clonotype turned up many times. Possible read error: a much larger clone is one base away. V and J are TRBV7-9 and TRBJ2-5; D is unclear. Germline V CDR1 and CDR2: SEHNR, FQNEAQ (reference sequence). V was clipped by 0 bases and J by 5 bases, with 7 bases between them. The CDR3 covers 13 residues. DNA of the CDR3: TGTGCCAGCAGCTTAGCGACTTGCGAGACCCAGTACTTC. It is translated as CASSLATCETQYF.

With respect to this clonotype: This may be a read error, as it is one base from a much larger clone. The V and J genes are TRBV29-1 and TRBJ1-2; D is uncertain. Germline V CDR1 and CDR2: SQVTM, ANQGSEA. This CDR3 region has 13 residues. Trimming removed 4 bases from V and 3 bases from J, with 12 bases in between. The CDR3 nucleotides are TGCAGCGTTGGGCGGGGAGGGTACTATGGCTACACCTTC. It codes for CSVGRGGYYGYTF. The variable domain in full, completed from reference TRBV29-1 and TRBJ1-2, reads SAVISQKPSRDICQRGTSLTIQCQVDSQVTMMFWYRQQPGQSLTLIATANQGSEATYESGFVIDKFPISRPNLTFSTLTVSNMSPEDSSIYLCSVGRGGYYGYTFGSGTRLTVV.

V is TRBV27 and J is TRBJ1-2, with D unresolved. The germline CDR1 and CDR2 sequences are MNHEY and SMNVEV (reference sequence). This CDR3 has 15 amino acids. Between the trimmed V and J ends, which lost 5 bases and 4 bases, there was a span of 17 bases. Here the CDR3 reads CASSLGPLVSYGYTF. DNA of the CDR3: TGTGCCAGCAGTCTCGGCCCCCTGGTTTCCTATGGCTACACCTTC.

CDR3: CASSLGPVRTSYNEQFF. In nucleotides, the CDR3 is TGTGCCAGCAGCTTAGGCCCTGTTAGAACCTCCTACAATGAGCAGTTCTTC. The chain carries TRBV7-2 and TRBJ2-1, with D unresolved. V shed 1 base and J shed 0 bases, with 13 bases lying between them. The CDR3 is made up of 17 amino acids. Germline V gene sequence: CDR1 SGHTA, CDR2 FQGNSA.

The chain is built from TRBV24-1 and TRBJ2-3; the match to TRBD2 covers 11 bases. Trimming at V came to 7 bases and at J to 8 bases, leaving 10 bases not matched to a gene. The CDR3 is made up of 15 amino acids. Per the germline V gene, CDR1 is KGHDR and CDR2 is SFDVKD. The CDR3 is CATSPISGGASTQYF. The CDR3 DNA sequence: TGTGCCACCAGCCCCATTAGCGGGGGGGCCTCTACGCAGTATTTT.

This clonotype was observed at least ten times. The chain uses TRBV9 and TRBJ2-5; the D is unclear. CDR1 is SGDLS, CDR2 YYNGEE, per germline. Trimming cost V 0 bases and J 5 bases, with 17 bases left between them. The CDR3 length is 16 residues. The CDR3 bases are TGTGCCAGCAGCGTAGGGAAACAATTTCGGGCGGAGACCCAGTACTTC. Translation: CASSVGKQFRAETQYF.

This clonotype has a count of ten or more. The V gene is TRBV4-3, the J gene TRBJ1-1; D is uncertain. The CDR3 spans 13 residues. V shed 4 bases and J shed 8 bases, with 14 bases lying between them. Germline V gives CDR1 LGHNA, CDR2 YSLEER. The CDR3 bases are TGCGCCAGCAGCCGTACCCTACAGCGAGAAGCTTTCTTT. Its translation is CASSRTLQREAFF.

J is TRBJ2-5 and V is TRBV2, with 10 bases matching TRBD1. Trimming took 6 bases from V and 11 from J; bases not matched to a gene: 15. Germline values: CDR1 SNHLY, CDR2 FYNNEI. There are 15 residues in the CDR3. CDR3: CASSRDRGRGNEQYF. As DNA, the CDR3 is TGTGCCAGCAGCCGGGACAGGGGCAGAGGAAATGAGCAGTACTTC.

The chain couples TRBV24-1 to TRBJ2-2; D gene uncertain. The CDR3 has 17 residues. V was pared by 0 bases and J by 0 bases, with 10 bases between. The V gene's germline CDR1 is KGHDR and CDR2 SFDVKD. CDR3 nucleotides: TGTGCCACCAGTGATTTGTCCAGGACGGCGAACACCGGGGAGCTGTTTTTT. Translating it yields CATSDLSRTANTGELFF.

This clonotype was recorded a few times. The chain links TRBV20-1 to TRBJ1-3; a weak D match, TRBD1 (6 bases). Looked up from germline, CDR1 is DFQATT and CDR2 is SNEGSKA (reference sequence). The CDR3 totals 13 residues. Trimming took 7 bases from V and 4 from J, leaving 14 bases between them. This CDR3 reads CSVVQGTGNTIYF. The CDR3 coding sequence is TGCAGTGTCGTACAGGGTACAGGAAACACCATATATTTT.

This sequence joins TRBV4-2 and TRBJ2-1, with D uncertain. The CDR3 is 14 residues long. Trimming shortened V by 4 bases and J by 6 bases, and 13 bases separated the two germline ends. The germline V gene has CDR1 LGHNA and CDR2 YNFKEQ. CDR3 in amino acids: CASSRTRSPNEQFF. In DNA form, the CDR3 reads TGTGCCAGCAGCCGCACCCGATCCCCCAATGAGCAGTTCTTC.

This clonotype was observed a few times. The J gene is TRBJ1-2, the V gene TRBV20-1; TRBD1 might be the D (5 bases). The V and J ends lost 8 bases and 6 bases respectively, with 25 bases between them. The germline V gene has CDR1 DFQATT and CDR2 SNEGSKA (reference sequence). This CDR3 has 15 residues. The CDR3, as DNA: TGCAGTCCGATTAAGGGACGGCTAATCGCTAATGGCTACACCTTC. Translating gives CSPIKGRLIANGYTF.

This clonotype was seen a handful of times. This chain links TRBV7-6 with TRBJ2-1, with 7 nucleotides matching TRBD1. Germline assignment: CDR1 SGHVS and CDR2 FNYEAQ. With V trimmed by 1 base and J by 5 bases, 11 bases remained unmatched. The CDR3 runs to 17 residues. The CDR3 loop reads CASSLVSGTAANNEQFF. The CDR3 DNA is TGTGCCAGCAGCTTAGTTAGTGGGACAGCAGCTAACAATGAGCAGTTCTTC.

This clonotype occurred many times. This chain links TRBV3-1 with TRBJ1-2; TRBD1 matches at 7 bases. This CDR3 comprises 14 residues. The V gene's germline CDR1 is LGHDT and CDR2 YNNKEL (reference sequence). The trim removed 4 bases at V and 1 base at J, leaving 3 bases unmatched. The CDR3 here is CASSRQGNNYGYTF. CDR3 sequence (DNA): TGTGCCAGCAGCCGACAGGGAAATAACTATGGCTACACCTTC.

This clonotype was counted only a few times. The V and J genes are TRBV2 and TRBJ1-1; D is possibly TRBD1 (6 bases). The CDR3 is 13 residues long. From germline, CDR1 is SNHLY and CDR2 FYNNEI. With 4 bases removed from V and 3 bases from J, the gap between germline ends came to 9 bases. The CDR3 here is CASSVQGYTEAFF. The CDR3 bases are TGTGCCAGCAGTGTACAGGGTTACACTGAAGCTTTCTTT.

A remark on this clonotype: This may be a read error: a much more frequent sequence differs by one nucleotide. The chain employs TRBV12-3 or TRBV12-4 and TRBJ2-3; 15 bases align to TRBD2. Losses at the gene ends were 6 bases for V and 4 bases for J; bases not matched to a gene: 11. The CDR3 contains 18 residues. The DNA for the CDR3 is TGTGCCAGCAGCCTAATCGGGACTAGCGGGGGGACCGCAGATACGCAGTATTTT. This sequence encodes CASSLIGTSGGTADTQYF.

This clonotype occurred many times. The chain uses TRBV24-1 and TRBJ2-3; 12 nucleotides line up with TRBD2. The junction had 3 bases not matched to a gene; V was cut back by 12 bases and J by 3 bases. The CDR3 has 13 amino acids. The V gene's germline CDR1 is KGHDR and CDR2 SFDVKD. The DNA of the CDR3 is TGTGCCGCCGGGACTAGCGGGACAGATACGCAGTATTTT. The encoded protein is CAAGTSGTDTQYF.

This clonotype was recorded many times. The chain combines TRBV29-1 with TRBJ2-4; D is possibly TRBD2 (6 bases). The CDR3 consists of 14 residues. V was pared by 6 bases and J by 0 bases, with 12 bases between. CDR1 is SQVTM, CDR2 ANQGSEA, per germline. CDR3 loop: CSVDVGGAKNIQYF. CDR3 DNA sequence: TGCAGCGTAGACGTGGGGGGAGCCAAAAACATTCAGTACTTC.

This clonotype has at least ten counts. This chain uses TRBV5-1 with TRBJ1-2; D might be TRBD1 (6 bases). The CDR3 spans 16 residues. Germline V gives CDR1 SGHRS, CDR2 YFSETQ. Trimming shortened V by 4 bases and J by 8 bases, and 24 bases separated the two germline ends. In nucleotides, the CDR3 is TGCGCCAGCAGCCCTCTCGGGGGCAGGTCCTCATACGGCTACACCTTC. Protein: CASSPLGGRSSYGYTF.

The chain combines TRBV25-1 with TRBJ2-5; the D gene could be TRBD1 or TRBD2 (6 bases each). V shed 4 bases and J shed 11 bases, with 20 bases lying between them. Germline V gene data show CDR1 as MGHDK and CDR2 as SYGVNS. The CDR3 is 14 residues long. CDR3 coding DNA: TGTGCCAGCAGTGGATTGGGGGGCAGCAATGAGCAGTACTTC. The encoded protein is CASSGLGGSNEQYF.

This clonotype was observed a handful of times. V usage is TRBV7-6 and J usage is TRBJ2-3, with 9 nucleotides matching TRBD2. The junction had 11 bases not matched to a gene; V was cut back by 1 base and J by 6 bases. The CDR3 is made up of 17 amino acids. Germline CDR1 is SGHVS and CDR2 is FNYEAQ. DNA of the CDR3: TGTGCCAGCAGCTTAGAAGAGGGGCGGGGGGGCGAGGATACGCAGTATTTT. It codes for CASSLEEGRGGEDTQYF.

This clonotype was seen ten or more times. The chain recombines TRBV7-2 with TRBJ2-1; D gene unclear. The V end was cut by 1 base, the J end by 4 bases, with 20 bases between. Germline V gene lookup returns CDR1 SGHTA and CDR2 FQGNSA. The CDR3 has 18 amino acids. The CDR3 nucleotides read TGTGCCAGCAGCTTAGGAGGACCTGGGCGAACCTCGTACAATGAGCAGTTCTTC. It yields the protein CASSLGGPGRTSYNEQFF.

This clonotype was picked up many times. This sequence joins TRBV7-9 and TRBJ2-3, with 12 bases aligning to TRBD2. Germline V gives CDR1 SEHNR, CDR2 FQNEAQ (reference sequence). The CDR3 runs 17 residues. With V trimmed by 4 bases and J by 0 bases, 5 bases remained unmatched. In DNA, the CDR3 is TGTGCCAGCAGCTATGGGCTAGCGGGGGGGAGCACAGATACGCAGTATTTT. Its translation is CASSYGLAGGSTDTQYF.

This clonotype was detected only a few times. V usage is TRBV13 and J usage is TRBJ2-1; unclear D gene. The J call may be in error: the DNA end matches TRBJ2-7 better. The CDR3 extends over 15 amino acids. Germline CDR1 is PRHDT and CDR2 is FYEKMQ (reference sequence). The CDR3 nucleotides are TGTGCCAGCAGCGAGAGACCTCCCCTATACAATGAGCAGTACTTC. This gives the protein CASSERPPLYNEQYF.

Many counts were recorded for this clonotype. V gene TRBV6-5 combines with J gene TRBJ1-6, with D perhaps matching TRBD1 (5 bases). Germline loops: CDR1 MNHEY, CDR2 SVGAGI. V shed 6 bases and J shed 7 bases, with 16 bases lying between them. This CDR3 spans 15 amino acids. CDR3: CASSLGGTENSPLHF. DNA for the CDR3: TGTGCCAGCAGCCTTGGAGGGACGGAAAATTCACCCCTCCACTTT.

This chain uses TRBV4-2 with TRBJ2-7; D gene uncertain. Near its end, the DNA agrees better with TRBJ2-5, so the J call may be wrong. CDR1 is LGHNA and CDR2 is YNFKEQ in the germline V gene. The CDR3 runs to 13 residues. Here the CDR3 DNA reads TGTGCCAGCAGCCGATTCGTGTTGGAGACCCAGTACTTC. This gives the protein CASSRFVLETQYF.

This clonotype was found many times. The V call is TRBV12-3 or TRBV12-4, the J call TRBJ2-1, with 12 bases that match TRBD2. Germline trimming cut 7 bases from V and 7 bases from J; bases unmatched to any gene: 17. There are 18 residues in the CDR3. The CDR3 here is CASTPRGTSGGPWNEQFF. CDR3 sequence (DNA): TGTGCCAGCACCCCAAGGGGAACTAGCGGGGGGCCCTGGAATGAGCAGTTCTTC.